This is a list of T cell receptor beta chains from one sample in a study of early T cells in non-severe SARS-CoV-2 infection. MiXCR was run by TCRdb on the 5' RACE reads, yielding one entry per CDR3 protein. The profile shows about 83,000 distinct CDR3 sequences, approximately 13% of them singletons. The sequenced sample consisted of whole blood. These receptors all stem from an adult who was a healthcare worker with PCR-confirmed SARS-CoV-2 infection or an uninfected control (not recorded which). The CDR3 runs from the conserved cysteine through the conserved F or W. D genes are given only for firm matches. Part of the rows lack a size; the others show once, few, many or a class for expanded clones.

size	V	D	J	DNA	CDR3
few	TRBV11-3	NA	TRBJ2-1	TGTGCCAGCAGCACCCGGGACGGCTCGAATCGGGGTGAGCAGTTCTTC	CASSTRDGSNRGEQFF
few	TRBV7-6	NA	TRBJ2-3	TGTGCCAGCAGCTTAGCGCCTGAAGATACGCAGTATTTT	CASSLAPEDTQYF
NA	TRBV11-2	TRBD1	TRBJ2-1	TGTGCCAGCAGCCAGACGACAGGGGGCGGAAGGAATGAGCAGTTCTTC	CASSQTTGGGRNEQFF
NA	TRBV29-1	NA	TRBJ1-4	TGCAGCGTTGATACAGGGTCGGATAAACTGTTTTTT	CSVDTGSDKLFF
NA	TRBV24-1	NA	TRBJ2-1	TGTGCCACGGGTCGAGTTTCCAGCTCCTACAATGAGCAGTTCTTC	CATGRVSSSYNEQFF
many	TRBV6-2/TRBV6-3	NA	TRBJ2-3	TGTGCCAGCAGTTACCCCCTAGCTAACCGACATACGCAGTATTTT	CASSYPLANRHTQYF
few	TRBV20-1	NA	TRBJ1-5	TGCAGTGCTAGAGATACAGTAAATCAGCCCCAGCATTTT	CSARDTVNQPQHF
few	TRBV3-1	NA	TRBJ1-4	TGTGCCAGCAACACCGGGGCCTGGGGTGAAAAACTGTTTTTT	CASNTGAWGEKLFF
NA	TRBV7-2	TRBD2	TRBJ2-1	TGTGCCAGCAGCTCCGGACTAGCGACCTCCTACAATGAGCAGTTCTTC	CASSSGLATSYNEQFF
few	TRBV29-1	NA	TRBJ2-1	TGCAGCGTTGAAGTTTGGAATGAGCAGTTCTTC	CSVEVWNEQFF
few	TRBV5-1	NA	TRBJ2-5	TGCGCCAGCAGCTTGGGCGGCCAGAGAGAGACCCAGTACTTC	CASSLGGQRETQYF
few	TRBV9	NA	TRBJ1-2	TGTGCCAGCAGCCCACGGACTGACTATGGCTACACCTTC	CASSPRTDYGYTF
NA	TRBV6-1	TRBD2	TRBJ2-1	TGTGCCAGCAGTGCCAGACTAGCGGGACACAATGAGCAGTTCTTC	CASSARLAGHNEQFF
NA	TRBV7-9	NA	TRBJ2-2	TGTGCCAGCAGCTTAAGGAGCGGTTTAAACACCGGGGAGCTGTTTTTT	CASSLRSGLNTGELFF
many	TRBV7-6	NA	TRBJ2-2	TGTGCCAGCAGCTTAGCGTGGGGCGCGGGGGAGCTGTTTTTT	CASSLAWGAGELFF
NA	TRBV20-1	NA	TRBJ1-1	TGCAGTGCTAGGCAGGGGCGCCACACTGAAGCTTTCTTT	CSARQGRHTEAFF
few	TRBV6-5	NA	TRBJ1-2	TGTGCCAGCAGACAGGACGGTGGTCATGGCTACACCTTC	CASRQDGGHGYTF
few	TRBV5-1	TRBD1	TRBJ2-7	TGCGCCAGCAGCTTCTGGACAGGCCCCTACGAGCAGTACTTC	CASSFWTGPYEQYF
few	TRBV10-3	TRBD2	TRBJ2-3	TGTGCCATCAGGGCTAGCGGGAGAGGGGACACAGATACGCAGTATTTT	CAIRASGRGDTDTQYF